Listed below are T cell receptor beta chains from one sample, sequenced in a study of T cells in localized non-small cell lung cancer. Using immunoSEQ multiplex PCR, the repertoire was profiled, and TCRdb retains in-frame clones only, with some absent. The data show 60,000 to 85,000 clones, approximately 87% seen once. This material consisted of peripheral blood, taken before any cancer treatment. The receptor source for this set is a male donor at least 60 years old with stage III squamous cell lung carcinoma. The CDR3 runs from the conserved cysteine through the conserved F or W. Each record gives: J gene, V gene, D gene, clone size, CDR3 protein, CDR3 DNA. D genes are given only for firm matches. Only some rows state a clone size, as once, few, many or a class for expanded clones.

j_call: TRBJ1-6; v_call: TRBV7-9; d_call: TRBD1; clone_size: -; cdr3_aa: CASSRDSNSYNSPLHF; cdr3_nt: TGTGCCAGCAGCCGGGACAGCAACTCCTATAATTCACCCCTCCACTTT
j_call: TRBJ1-1; v_call: TRBV7-9; d_call: -; clone_size: -; cdr3_aa: CASMEAMNTEAFF; cdr3_nt: TGTGCCAGCATGGAGGCGATGAACACTGAAGCTTTCTTT
j_call: TRBJ2-5; v_call: TRBV5-8; d_call: -; clone_size: -; cdr3_aa: CASSYNRDQETQYF; cdr3_nt: TGTGCCAGCAGTTATAACAGGGACCAAGAGACCCAGTACTTC
j_call: TRBJ1-3; v_call: TRBV6-6; d_call: -; clone_size: -; cdr3_aa: CASSSDSVGGNTIYF; cdr3_nt: TGTGCCAGCAGCTCCGATTCAGTCGGGGGAAACACCATATATTTT
j_call: TRBJ1-1; v_call: TRBV6-5; d_call: -; clone_size: -; cdr3_aa: CASSSDKEPPRKAFF; cdr3_nt: TGTGCCAGCAGTTCGGACAAGGAGCCACCTCGAAAGGCTTTCTTT
j_call: TRBJ2-1; v_call: TRBV6-4; d_call: TRBD2; clone_size: -; cdr3_aa: CASSPRPTTSGPRRNEQFF; cdr3_nt: TGTGCCAGCAGTCCCCGCCCTACTACTAGCGGGCCTAGGAGGAATGAGCAGTTCTTC
j_call: TRBJ2-1; v_call: TRBV6-5; d_call: -; clone_size: -; cdr3_aa: CASSYKENEQFF; cdr3_nt: TGTGCCAGCAGTTACAAGGAGAATGAGCAGTTCTTC
j_call: TRBJ2-7; v_call: TRBV11-2; d_call: -; clone_size: -; cdr3_aa: CASSRSTYEQYF; cdr3_nt: TGTGCCAGCAGCCGAAGCACCTACGAGCAGTACTTC
j_call: TRBJ1-2; v_call: TRBV18; d_call: -; clone_size: few; cdr3_aa: CASSPSGLKTNYGYTF; cdr3_nt: TGTGCCAGCTCACCTTCGGGTCTCAAGACCAACTATGGCTACACCTTC
j_call: TRBJ1-6; v_call: TRBV9; d_call: TRBD1; clone_size: -; cdr3_aa: CASSVEQGDNSPLHF; cdr3_nt: TGTGCCAGCAGCGTAGAACAGGGGGATAATTCACCCCTCCACTTT
j_call: TRBJ1-2; v_call: TRBV6-1; d_call: -; clone_size: -; cdr3_aa: CASSELWDTYGYTF; cdr3_nt: TGTGCCAGCAGTGAATTGTGGGATACTTATGGCTACACCTTC
j_call: TRBJ1-4; v_call: TRBV6-1; d_call: TRBD1; clone_size: -; cdr3_aa: CASSPGTGGGWKLFF; cdr3_nt: TGTGCCAGCAGTCCTGGGACAGGGGGAGGGTGGAAACTGTTTTTT
j_call: TRBJ1-1; v_call: TRBV27; d_call: -; clone_size: -; cdr3_aa: CASRPTARWVNTEAFF; cdr3_nt: TGTGCCAGCAGGCCGACTGCGAGGTGGGTGAACACTGAAGCTTTCTTT
j_call: TRBJ2-3; v_call: TRBV4-2; d_call: -; clone_size: once; cdr3_aa: CASSQVGGRHTDTQYF; cdr3_nt: TGTGCCAGCAGCCAGGTCGGCGGGCGGCACACAGATACGCAGTATTTT
j_call: TRBJ1-6; v_call: TRBV4-3; d_call: -; clone_size: -; cdr3_aa: CASSQVKIGSPLHF; cdr3_nt: TGCGCCAGCAGCCAAGTTAAGATAGGTTCACCCCTCCACTTT
j_call: TRBJ1-5; v_call: TRBV6-1; d_call: -; clone_size: -; cdr3_aa: CASSITGHGNQPQHF; cdr3_nt: TGTGCCAGCAGTATTACAGGGCATGGGAATCAGCCCCAGCATTTT
j_call: TRBJ2-5; v_call: TRBV19; d_call: -; clone_size: once; cdr3_aa: CASSQTVLQETQYF; cdr3_nt: TGTGCCAGCTCTCAGACAGTACTCCAAGAGACCCAGTACTTC
j_call: TRBJ1-2; v_call: TRBV7-2; d_call: -; clone_size: -; cdr3_aa: CASRGDNYGYTF; cdr3_nt: TGTGCCAGCAGAGGGGATAACTATGGCTACACCTTC
j_call: TRBJ1-1; v_call: TRBV5-4; d_call: -; clone_size: -; cdr3_aa: CASGSAITPNTEAFF; cdr3_nt: TGTGCCAGCGGTAGCGCAATCACCCCGAACACTGAAGCTTTCTTT
j_call: TRBJ1-6; v_call: TRBV6-1; d_call: -; clone_size: -; cdr3_aa: CASSEAPRVSPLHF; cdr3_nt: TGTGCCAGCAGTGAAGCGCCGAGGGTCTCACCCCTCCACTTT
j_call: TRBJ2-5; v_call: TRBV11-1; d_call: -; clone_size: -; cdr3_aa: CASSSRGRGGETQYF; cdr3_nt: TGTGCCAGCAGCTCCCGGGGCAGGGGAGGGGAGACCCAGTACTTC
j_call: TRBJ1-2; v_call: TRBV11-2; d_call: TRBD1; clone_size: -; cdr3_aa: CASSPDRGVYGYTF; cdr3_nt: TGTGCCAGCAGCCCGGACAGGGGGGTCTATGGCTACACCTTC
j_call: TRBJ1-2; v_call: TRBV4-1; d_call: -; clone_size: -; cdr3_aa: CASSYQVGSNYGYTF; cdr3_nt: TGCGCCAGCAGCTACCAGGTCGGGTCTAACTATGGCTACACCTTC
j_call: TRBJ1-5; v_call: TRBV2; d_call: -; clone_size: -; cdr3_aa: CASDPTGAGQPQHF; cdr3_nt: TGTGCCAGCGACCCGACCGGGGCGGGTCAGCCCCAGCATTTT
j_call: TRBJ2-5; v_call: TRBV11-2; d_call: -; clone_size: -; cdr3_aa: CASSRQPQETQYF; cdr3_nt: TGTGCCAGCAGCCGACAGCCACAAGAGACCCAGTACTTC
j_call: TRBJ2-2; v_call: TRBV7-8; d_call: -; clone_size: -; cdr3_aa: CASSRGWAETGELFF; cdr3_nt: TGTGCCAGCAGCAGGGGATGGGCCGAGACCGGGGAGCTGTTTTTT
j_call: TRBJ1-1; v_call: TRBV5-6; d_call: -; clone_size: -; cdr3_aa: CASSLDTNTEAFF; cdr3_nt: TGTGCCAGCAGCTTGGACACGAACACTGAAGCTTTCTTT
j_call: TRBJ1-6; v_call: TRBV7-2; d_call: -; clone_size: -; cdr3_aa: CASSLQGRSNSPLHF; cdr3_nt: TGTGCCAGCAGCTTACAGGGAAGGTCCAATTCACCCCTCCACTTT
j_call: TRBJ2-1; v_call: TRBV11-3; d_call: -; clone_size: -; cdr3_aa: CASSLSQGGDEQFF; cdr3_nt: TGTGCCAGCAGCTTATCACAGGGTGGCGATGAGCAGTTCTTC
j_call: TRBJ1-5; v_call: TRBV19; d_call: TRBD1; clone_size: -; cdr3_aa: CASHSRDRGNQPQHF; cdr3_nt: TGTGCCAGTCATTCCCGGGACAGGGGCAATCAGCCCCAGCATTTT
j_call: TRBJ2-3; v_call: TRBV19; d_call: TRBD1; clone_size: -; cdr3_aa: CASSIRQGAIDTQYF; cdr3_nt: TGTGCCAGTAGTATAAGACAGGGGGCAATAGATACGCAGTATTTT
j_call: TRBJ1-1; v_call: TRBV5-5; d_call: TRBD1; clone_size: -; cdr3_aa: CASSLARGTGQNTEAFF; cdr3_nt: TGTGCCAGCAGCTTGGCCAGGGGGACAGGACAGAACACTGAAGCTTTCTTT
j_call: TRBJ1-1; v_call: TRBV7-9; d_call: -; clone_size: -; cdr3_aa: CASSLDSITEAFF; cdr3_nt: TGTGCCAGCAGCTTAGACTCTATCACTGAAGCTTTCTTT
j_call: TRBJ2-7; v_call: TRBV7-2; d_call: -; clone_size: few; cdr3_aa: CASSLQEGLLSYEQYF; cdr3_nt: TGTGCCAGCAGCTTACAAGAGGGACTCCTATCCTACGAGCAGTACTTC
j_call: TRBJ1-4; v_call: TRBV9; d_call: TRBD1; clone_size: -; cdr3_aa: CASSVTGDVFQKLFF; cdr3_nt: TGTGCCAGCAGCGTTACAGGGGACGTTTTCCAAAAACTGTTTTTT
j_call: TRBJ1-1; v_call: TRBV7-2; d_call: -; clone_size: -; cdr3_aa: CASSFDIPEAFF; cdr3_nt: TGTGCCAGCAGCTTCGATATCCCTGAAGCTTTCTTT
j_call: TRBJ2-2; v_call: TRBV5-1; d_call: TRBD2; clone_size: -; cdr3_aa: CASSLGVAGSTGELFF; cdr3_nt: TGCGCCAGCAGCTTGGGAGTAGCGGGGAGCACCGGGGAGCTGTTTTTT
j_call: TRBJ2-2; v_call: TRBV10-3; d_call: -; clone_size: -; cdr3_aa: CAISELQLTGELFF; cdr3_nt: TGTGCCATCAGTGAGCTACAACTCACCGGGGAGCTGTTTTTT
j_call: TRBJ2-3; v_call: TRBV7-2; d_call: -; clone_size: -; cdr3_aa: CASSLGPATDTQYF; cdr3_nt: TGTGCCAGCAGCTTAGGCCCCGCCACAGATACGCAGTATTTT
j_call: TRBJ1-1; v_call: TRBV7-9; d_call: -; clone_size: -; cdr3_aa: CASSLEVRGNTEAFF; cdr3_nt: TGTGCCAGCAGCTTAGAGGTACGGGGGAACACTGAAGCTTTCTTT
j_call: TRBJ2-3; v_call: TRBV11-2; d_call: -; clone_size: -; cdr3_aa: CASSLEVTDTQYF; cdr3_nt: TGTGCCAGCAGCTTAGAGGTGACAGATACGCAGTATTTT
j_call: TRBJ2-5; v_call: TRBV7-9; d_call: -; clone_size: -; cdr3_aa: CASSSVSYQETQYF; cdr3_nt: TGTGCCAGCAGCTCCGTCTCGTACCAAGAGACCCAGTACTTC
j_call: TRBJ2-1; v_call: TRBV7-9; d_call: TRBD2; clone_size: -; cdr3_aa: CASSLGLAPSFEQFF; cdr3_nt: TGTGCCAGCAGCTTGGGACTAGCGCCATCCTTTGAGCAGTTCTTC
j_call: TRBJ1-5; v_call: TRBV5-1; d_call: -; clone_size: few; cdr3_aa: CASSLGPGGIQPQHF; cdr3_nt: TGCGCCAGCAGCTTGGGACCTGGAGGAATTCAGCCCCAGCATTTT
j_call: TRBJ2-5; v_call: TRBV21-1; d_call: -; clone_size: -; cdr3_aa: CASSKLVAIYQETQYF; cdr3_nt: TGTGCCAGCAGCAAGCTGGTAGCGATCTACCAAGAGACCCAGTACTTC
j_call: TRBJ2-5; v_call: TRBV29-1; d_call: -; clone_size: -; cdr3_aa: CSQGIAEETQYF; cdr3_nt: TGCAGCCAAGGTATAGCAGAAGAGACCCAGTACTTC
j_call: TRBJ1-4; v_call: TRBV5-1; d_call: -; clone_size: -; cdr3_aa: CASSLDATSEKLFF; cdr3_nt: TGCGCCAGCAGCTTGGATGCCACGAGTGAAAAACTGTTTTTT
j_call: TRBJ1-5; v_call: TRBV27; d_call: -; clone_size: -; cdr3_aa: CASSLRTLSGAVNQPQHF; cdr3_nt: TGTGCCAGCAGTTTACGAACCCTATCGGGGGCGGTTAATCAGCCCCAGCATTTT
j_call: TRBJ1-6; v_call: TRBV6-4; d_call: -; clone_size: -; cdr3_aa: CASSPWGVNSPLHF; cdr3_nt: TGTGCCAGCAGCCCGTGGGGAGTTAATTCACCCCTCCACTTT
j_call: TRBJ1-5; v_call: TRBV7-9; d_call: -; clone_size: -; cdr3_aa: CASSLGPGGNQPQHF; cdr3_nt: TGTGCCAGCAGCTTAGGGCCGGGGGGCAATCAGCCCCAGCATTTT
j_call: TRBJ2-5; v_call: TRBV5-1; d_call: -; clone_size: -; cdr3_aa: CASSSQETQYF; cdr3_nt: TGCGCCAGCAGCTCCCAAGAGACCCAGTACTTC
j_call: TRBJ1-2; v_call: TRBV5-6; d_call: -; clone_size: -; cdr3_aa: CASSRHGEPCF; cdr3_nt: TGTGCCAGCAGTAGGCACGGGGAACCCTGCTTC
j_call: TRBJ1-2; v_call: TRBV6-5; d_call: TRBD1; clone_size: once; cdr3_aa: CASSQRRTGVGYTF; cdr3_nt: TGTGCCAGCAGTCAACGCCGGACAGGGGTAGGCTACACCTTC